This T cell receptor beta chain was sequenced in a study of human CD8 memory T cell subsets. Study-wide results and caveats: Estimation by Chao1 suggested that stem-like memory T cells had more diversity than did precursor exhausted T cells. Between stem-like memory and precursor exhausted T cell repertoires, overlap was minimal.

UMI-labeled 5' RACE yielded the TCR beta libraries. After re-calling the 5' RACE reads, TCRdb lists one entry per CDR3 protein, DNA absent. The sample's table shows approximately 11,000 distinct CDR3 sequences. Regarding this clonotype: As yet, its antigen is unknown.

RNA came from duplicate vials of about 150,000 sorted CD8+ T cells per subset. The TCR comes from a human donor in good health. Sequencing was done on a sample of CD8+ T cells from PBMCs.

This CDR3 reads CASSLGRLEGETQYF. The gene calls are TRBV7-7 and TRBJ2-5; TCRdb gives TRBD2 as the D gene, but with no DNA this cannot be confirmed. In germline, CDR1 is SSHAT, CDR2 FNYEAQ (reference sequence). CDR3 length equals 15 residues.